These 4 T cell receptor beta chains were sequenced from one sample in a study of CD8 T cells in ankylosing spondylitis. TCRdb recomputed calls from the 5' RACE reads with MiXCR, one row per CDR3 protein. The data contain about 800,000 distinct CDR3 sequences, around 11% of them seen just once; the ten biggest clones take up approximately 0.46%. General study points: In ankylosing spondylitis blood, a motif of seven or eight highly homologous TCR beta variants appeared characteristic.

Antigens of these TCRs are unknown. The material sequenced was blood, either unsorted or a sorted T cell fraction (not recorded which). These receptors all stem from a male donor with ankylosing spondylitis.

This clonotype showed up many times. The chain combines TRBV5-1 with TRBJ1-1, with D uncertain. V was pared by 0 bases and J by 1 base, with 4 bases between. The CDR3 runs to 13 residues. Looked up from germline, CDR1 is SGHRS and CDR2 is YFSETQ. In DNA form, the CDR3 reads TGCGCCAGCAGCTTGGATCCGAACACTGAAGCTTTCTTT. Translated: CASSLDPNTEAFF.

The CDR3 loop reads CAISGYQGADTQYF. CDR3 DNA: TGTGCCATCAGTGGGTATCAAGGCGCAGATACGCAGTATTTT. The chain joins TRBV10-3 to TRBJ2-3; the D is unclear. Germline-derived CDR1 and CDR2 are ENHRY and SYGVKD. The V gene lost 4 bases and the J gene lost 4 bases, with 12 bases spanning the gap. This CDR3 region has 14 residues.

The chain uses TRBV18 and TRBJ2-1, with no clear D. The CDR3 has 15 residues. With 5 bases removed from V and 0 bases from J, the gap between germline ends came to 11 bases. Per germline, CDR1 KGHSH and CDR2 LQKENI. In DNA, the CDR3 is TGTGCCAGCTCAAACGGGTGGGACTCCTACAATGAGCAGTTCTTC. This translates into CASSNGWDSYNEQFF.

A few counts support this clonotype. The rearrangement joins TRBV18 to TRBJ2-1; D is unclear. Germline V gene lookup returns CDR1 KGHSH and CDR2 LQKENI. V lost 8 bases and J 0 bases, leaving 17 bases between the germline ends. CDR3 length: 16 residues. The CDR3 DNA sequence: TGTGCCAGCAACTATAGGTCTGGTCGCTCCTACAATGAGCAGTTCTTC. It codes for CASNYRSGRSYNEQFF.